This TCR beta chain was obtained from a study of graft-versus-host responses after intestinal transplantation. Study-level information: Each recipient received a multivisceral, liver-intestinal, or isolated intestinal graft. Induction using anti-thymocyte globulin, followed by tacrolimus and steroids for two to three years, was given to all recipients. Study conclusions and caveats: After transplant, early declines in HvG clones were associated with peak levels of circulating GvH clones. Researchers found GvH clones in recipient marrow, and some showed up first in ileum or blood.

Clones were read by immunoSEQ multiplex PCR, and TCRdb kept only the in-frame ones, dropping some. The sample yields tens of thousands of clones, about 93% seen once. Regarding this clone: Antigen specificity is unknown.

The CDR3 contains 13 residues. Trimming stripped 8 bases from V and 3 bases from J, with 16 bases between. In germline, CDR1 is SQVTM, CDR2 ANQGSEA. V usage is TRBV29-1 and J usage is TRBJ1-1; D unclear. The sequencing here drew on unstimulated CD8+ T cells sorted from spleen or lymph node cells, taken before transplant. The receptor was derived from a human donor who was the organ donor for an intestinal transplant. CDR3 in amino acids: CSTTGGPYTEAFF. CDR3 sequence (DNA): TGCAGCACCACGGGAGGGCCTTACACTGAAGCTTTCTTT.